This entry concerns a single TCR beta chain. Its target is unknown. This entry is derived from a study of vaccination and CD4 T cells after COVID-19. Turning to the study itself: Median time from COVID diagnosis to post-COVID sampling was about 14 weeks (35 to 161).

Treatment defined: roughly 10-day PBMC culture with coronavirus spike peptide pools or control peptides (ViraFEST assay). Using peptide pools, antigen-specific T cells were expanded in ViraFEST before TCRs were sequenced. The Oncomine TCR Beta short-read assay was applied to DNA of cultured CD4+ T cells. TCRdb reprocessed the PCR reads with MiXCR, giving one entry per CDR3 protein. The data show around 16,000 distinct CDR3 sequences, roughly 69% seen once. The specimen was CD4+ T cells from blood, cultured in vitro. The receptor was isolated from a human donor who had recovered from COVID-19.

In nucleotides, the CDR3 is TGTGCCAGCAGCCCCAGGGTGGTGTACGAGGTGGGCACCGGGGAGCTGTTTTTT. Its translation is CASSPRVVYEVGTGELFF. The rearrangement uses TRBV7-2 and TRBJ2-2; a possible D gene is TRBD1 (5 bases). V was shortened by 5 bases and J by 4 bases, with 23 bases between the two germline ends. The CDR3 has 18 amino acids. Germline V CDR1 and CDR2: SGHTA, FQGNSA. Filled out from reference TRBV7-2 and TRBJ2-2, the complete variable domain reads GAGVSQSPSNKVTEKGKDVELRCDPISGHTALYWYRQSLGQGLEFLIYFQGNSAPDKSGLPSDRFSAERTGGSVSTLTIQRTQQEDSAVYLCASSPRVVYEVGTGELFFGEGSRLTVL.